This T cell receptor beta chain was retrieved from a study of a mutant IDH1 vaccine in newly diagnosed glioma. Study background: The treated group averaged approximately 42 years old and was about 60% male, approximately 38% female.

Trimming cost V 2 bases and J 3 bases, with 12 bases left between them. CDR1 SGHRS and CDR2 YFSETQ come from the germline V gene. There are 14 residues in the CDR3. The data were produced by immunoSEQ multiplex PCR, yet TCRdb's version contains in-frame clones alone and is incomplete. This sample has 60,000 to 85,000 clones, with roughly 78% found just once. Regarding time point: baseline, week 1 (first vaccination visit). Treatment in this sample: pre-vaccination baseline after standard-of-care therapy. New astrocytomas of WHO grade 3 or 4 that were IDH1-mutant and ATRX-lost were found in the donors.

This clonotype was obtained from a middle-aged man with glioma. The material was PBMCs, obtained from a glioma patient treated with radiotherapy, temozolomide or both. The chain employs TRBV5-1 and TRBJ2-7; TRBD1 might be the D (6 bases). The CDR3 here is CASSLETGSYEQYF. Here the CDR3 DNA reads TGCGCCAGCAGCTTAGAGACAGGTAGCTACGAGCAGTACTTC. Using reference TRBV5-1 and TRBJ2-7 for the parts outside the CDR3, the full variable domain is KAGVTQTPRYLIKTRGQQVTLSCSPISGHRSVSWYQQTPGQGLQFLFEYFSETQRNKGNFPGRFSGRQFSNSRSEMNVSTLELGDSALYLCASSLETGSYEQYFGPGTRLTVT.